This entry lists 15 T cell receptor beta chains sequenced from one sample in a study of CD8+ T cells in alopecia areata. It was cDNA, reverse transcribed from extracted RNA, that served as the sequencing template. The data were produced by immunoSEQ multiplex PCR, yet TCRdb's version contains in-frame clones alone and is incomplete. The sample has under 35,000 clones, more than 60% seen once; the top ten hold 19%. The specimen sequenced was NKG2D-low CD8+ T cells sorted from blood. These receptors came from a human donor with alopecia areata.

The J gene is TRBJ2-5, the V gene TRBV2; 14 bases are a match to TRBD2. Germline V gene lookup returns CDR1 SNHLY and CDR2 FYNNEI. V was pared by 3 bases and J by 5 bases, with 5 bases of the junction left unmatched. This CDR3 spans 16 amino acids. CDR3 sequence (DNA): TGTGCCAGCAGTGAGGGGACTAGCGGGAGCGTGGAGACCCAGTACTTC. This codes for CASSEGTSGSVETQYF.

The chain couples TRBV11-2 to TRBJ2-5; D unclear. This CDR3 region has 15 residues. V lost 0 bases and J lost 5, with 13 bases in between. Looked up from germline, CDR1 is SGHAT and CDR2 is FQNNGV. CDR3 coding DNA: TGTGCCAGCAGCTTAGATTGGCTCTTAGAGGAGACCCAGTACTTC. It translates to CASSLDWLLEETQYF.

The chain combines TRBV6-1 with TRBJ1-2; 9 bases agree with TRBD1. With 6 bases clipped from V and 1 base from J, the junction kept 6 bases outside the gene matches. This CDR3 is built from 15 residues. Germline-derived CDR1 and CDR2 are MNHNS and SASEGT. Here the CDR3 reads CASRMGQGGNYGYTF. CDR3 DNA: TGTGCCAGCAGGATGGGACAGGGAGGTAACTATGGCTACACCTTC.

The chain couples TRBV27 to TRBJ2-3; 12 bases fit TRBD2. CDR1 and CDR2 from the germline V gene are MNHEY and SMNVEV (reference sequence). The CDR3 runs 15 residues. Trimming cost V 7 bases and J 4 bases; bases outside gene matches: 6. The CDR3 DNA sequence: TGTGCCAGCACCTCCGGGACTAGCGGGTCAGATACGCAGTATTTT. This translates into CASTSGTSGSDTQYF.

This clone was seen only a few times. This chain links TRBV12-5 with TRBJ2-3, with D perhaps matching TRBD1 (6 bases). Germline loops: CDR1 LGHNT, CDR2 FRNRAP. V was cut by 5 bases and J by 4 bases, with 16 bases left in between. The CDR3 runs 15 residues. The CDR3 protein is CASGAAQGWADTQYF. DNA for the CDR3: TGTGCTAGTGGTGCCGCCCAGGGGTGGGCAGATACGCAGTATTTT.

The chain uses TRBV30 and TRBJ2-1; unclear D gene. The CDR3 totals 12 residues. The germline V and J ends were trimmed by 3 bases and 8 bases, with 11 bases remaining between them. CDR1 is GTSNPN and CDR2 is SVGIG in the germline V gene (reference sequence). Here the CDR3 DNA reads TGTGCCTGGAGAGCAGATTTCTATGAGCAGTTCTTC. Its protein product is CAWRADFYEQFF.

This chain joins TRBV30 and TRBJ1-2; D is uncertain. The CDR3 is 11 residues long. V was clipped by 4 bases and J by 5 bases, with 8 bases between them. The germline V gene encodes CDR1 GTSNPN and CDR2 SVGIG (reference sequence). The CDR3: CAWTNLYGYTF. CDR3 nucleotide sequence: TGTGCCTGGACCAACCTATATGGCTACACCTTC.

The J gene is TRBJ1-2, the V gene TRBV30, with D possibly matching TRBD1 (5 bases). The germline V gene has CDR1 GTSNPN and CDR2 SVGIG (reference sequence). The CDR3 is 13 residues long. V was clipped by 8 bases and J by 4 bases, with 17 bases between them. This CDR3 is CARVGALGYGYTF. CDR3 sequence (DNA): TGTGCCCGTGTAGGGGCGCTCGGCTATGGCTACACCTTC.

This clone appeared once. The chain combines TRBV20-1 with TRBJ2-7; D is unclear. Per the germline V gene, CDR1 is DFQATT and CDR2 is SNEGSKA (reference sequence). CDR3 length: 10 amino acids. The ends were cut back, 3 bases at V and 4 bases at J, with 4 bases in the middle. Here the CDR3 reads CSASEYEQYF. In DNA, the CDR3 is TGCAGTGCTAGCGAATACGAGCAGTACTTC.

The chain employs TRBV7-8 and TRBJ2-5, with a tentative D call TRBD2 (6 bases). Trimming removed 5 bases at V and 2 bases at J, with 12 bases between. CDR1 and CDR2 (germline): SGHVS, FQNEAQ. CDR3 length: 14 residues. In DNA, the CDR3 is TGTGCCAGCAGCGAAAACCGGGAGCAAGAGACCCAGTACTTC. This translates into CASSENREQETQYF.

The CDR3 is CASSYSEDSHEQYF. CDR3 sequence (DNA): TGTGCCAGCAGTTATTCAGAGGATTCCCACGAGCAGTACTTC. The rearrangement joins TRBV6-5 to TRBJ2-7; D is unclear. The germline V and J ends were trimmed by 3 bases and 5 bases, with 14 bases remaining between them. This CDR3 region has 14 residues. CDR1 and CDR2 (germline): MNHEY, SVGAGI.

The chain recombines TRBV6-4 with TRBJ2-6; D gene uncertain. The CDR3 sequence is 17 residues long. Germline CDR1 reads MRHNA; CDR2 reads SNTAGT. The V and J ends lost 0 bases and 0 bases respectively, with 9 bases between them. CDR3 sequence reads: CASSDSRWDSGANVLTF. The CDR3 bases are TGTGCCAGCAGTGACTCAAGATGGGACTCTGGGGCCAACGTCCTGACTTTC.

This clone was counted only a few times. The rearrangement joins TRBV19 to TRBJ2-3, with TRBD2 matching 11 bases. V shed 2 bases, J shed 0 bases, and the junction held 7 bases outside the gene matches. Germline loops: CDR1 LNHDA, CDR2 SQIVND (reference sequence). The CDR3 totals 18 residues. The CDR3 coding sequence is TGTGCCAGTAGTATATGGCTAGCGGGAGGACCTAGCACAGATACGCAGTATTTT. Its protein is CASSIWLAGGPSTDTQYF.

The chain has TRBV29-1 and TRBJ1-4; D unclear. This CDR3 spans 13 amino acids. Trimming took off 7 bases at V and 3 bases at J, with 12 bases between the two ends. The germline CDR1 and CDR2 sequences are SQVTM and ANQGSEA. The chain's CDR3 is CSAAGPSNEKLFF. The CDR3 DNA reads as TGCAGCGCCGCAGGACCCTCTAATGAAAAACTGTTTTTT.

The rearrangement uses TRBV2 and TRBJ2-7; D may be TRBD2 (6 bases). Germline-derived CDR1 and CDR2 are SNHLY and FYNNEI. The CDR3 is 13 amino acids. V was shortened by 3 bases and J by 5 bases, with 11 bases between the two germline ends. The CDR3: CASSDPGVDEQYF. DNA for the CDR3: TGTGCCAGCAGTGACCCGGGGGTCGACGAGCAGTACTTC.